Each of the 19 T cell receptor beta chains below was sequenced from the same sample in a study of blood T cell repertoires in COVID-19. Data came from immunoSEQ multiplex PCR; TCRdb stores just in-frame clones and leaves some out. The table has under 85,000 clones, more than 75% seen once. Sequencing used peripheral blood. The receptors derive from a human donor in a cohort sampled during active COVID-19.

The V and J genes are TRBV7-9 and TRBJ2-7, with TRBD1 matching 9 bases. Germline V gene sequence: CDR1 SEHNR, CDR2 FQNEAQ (reference sequence). This CDR3 region has 14 residues. Germline trimming cut 5 bases from V and 4 bases from J; bases unmatched to any gene: 6. The CDR3 region is CASSQGQGSYEQYF. The CDR3 coding sequence is TGTGCCAGCAGCCAAGGACAGGGGAGTTACGAGCAGTACTTC. Based on the CDR3 plus reference TRBV7-9 and TRBJ2-7, the full variable domain is DTGVSQNPRHKITKRGQNVTFRCDPISEHNRLYWYRQTLGQGPEFLTYFQNEAQLEKSRLLSDRFSAERPKGSFSTLEIQRTEQGDSAMYLCASSQGQGSYEQYFGPGTRLTVT.

This sequence joins TRBV7-9 and TRBJ1-2; D is unclear. The CDR3 spans 15 residues. The germline V gene has CDR1 SEHNR and CDR2 FQNEAQ (reference sequence). V lost 5 bases to trimming and J lost 0 bases, with 13 bases between them. The CDR3 DNA follows: TGTGCCAGCAGCCAAACCGGGAACTCTAACTATGGCTACACCTTC. Translation: CASSQTGNSNYGYTF.

The chain couples TRBV9 to TRBJ1-1; D is unclear. Germline values: CDR1 SGDLS, CDR2 YYNGEE. The CDR3 has 15 residues. The germline V and J ends were trimmed by 0 bases and 0 bases, with 9 bases remaining between them. The CDR3, as DNA: TGTGCCAGCAGCGTAGAGGAGCCGATGAACACTGAAGCTTTCTTT. Amino acid sequence: CASSVEEPMNTEAFF.

The chain is built from TRBV29-1 and TRBJ1-4; 7 nucleotides line up with TRBD1. After removal of 4 bases from V and 0 bases from J, the junction contained 14 bases not matched to a gene. The CDR3 contains 18 residues. Germline CDR1 is SQVTM and CDR2 is ANQGSEA. The CDR3 sequence is CSVAGSGRQGTTNEKLFF. As DNA, the CDR3 is TGCAGCGTTGCGGGGAGCGGGCGACAGGGCACAACTAATGAAAAACTGTTTTTT.

This clone has a single count. The chain joins TRBV14 to TRBJ2-1, with D hard to call. Trimming shortened V by 4 bases and J by 4 bases, and 2 bases separated the two germline ends. Germline CDR1 and CDR2: SGHDN and FVKESK. CDR3 size: 11 residues. The CDR3 DNA reads TGTGCCAGCAGCCTATACAATGAGCAGTTCTTC. This sequence encodes CASSLYNEQFF.

The rearrangement joins TRBV25-1 to TRBJ2-5; TRBD2 aligns across 15 bases. The V segment lost 3 bases and the J segment 5 bases; nucleotides outside the gene matches: 7. In germline, CDR1 is MGHDK, CDR2 SYGVNS. The CDR3 sequence is 17 residues long. In DNA form, the CDR3 reads TGTGCCAGCAGTGACCCGGGACTAGCGGGGGGCGCGGAGACCCAGTACTTC. Protein product: CASSDPGLAGGAETQYF.

In its sample, this clone was seen once. The J gene is TRBJ2-1, the V gene TRBV28, with D possibly TRBD2 on 5 matching bases. This CDR3 comprises 16 residues. CDR1 and CDR2 (germline): MDHEN, SYDVKM. V lost 6 bases to trimming and J lost 0 bases, with 15 bases between them. In nucleotides, the CDR3 is TGTGCCAGCAGCCGGAACGGACTCTTCTCCTACAATGAGCAGTTCTTC. It codes for CASSRNGLFSYNEQFF.

This chain joins TRBV2 and TRBJ2-2; D ambiguous. Trimming stripped 5 bases from V and 8 bases from J, with 9 bases between. Germline assignment: CDR1 SNHLY and CDR2 FYNNEI. This CDR3 is 12 amino acids long. Here the CDR3 DNA reads TGTGCCAGCAGTCCCCTTGTGGGGGAGCTGTTTTTT. As protein: CASSPLVGELFF.

V usage is TRBV18 and J usage is TRBJ2-4; the D gene is possibly TRBD1 (6 bases). Deletions cut 3 bases from V and 3 bases from J, with 12 bases between. In germline, CDR1 is KGHSH, CDR2 LQKENI. The CDR3 length is 15 residues. The CDR3 reads CASSPADRHKNIQYF. CDR3 nucleotides: TGTGCCAGCTCACCGGCGGACAGACACAAAAACATTCAGTACTTC.

Only a few counts were recorded for this clone. The chain uses TRBV7-3 and TRBJ2-7, with 15 bases that match TRBD2. Germline V lookup: CDR1 SGHTA, CDR2 FQGTGA. The CDR3 is 16 residues long. V shed 2 bases and J 4 bases; nucleotides not matched to a gene: 3. CDR3: CASSLFGTSGGYEQYF. The CDR3 DNA sequence: TGTGCCAGCAGCTTATTCGGGACTAGCGGGGGGTACGAGCAGTACTTC.

The gene calls are TRBV5-4 and TRBJ1-1, with D possibly matching TRBD1 (5 bases). V shed 1 base and J shed 1 base, with 8 bases lying between them. Looked up from germline, CDR1 is SGHNT and CDR2 is YYREEE (reference sequence). The length of the CDR3 is 14 residues. In nucleotides, the CDR3 is TGTGCCAGCAGCTTGCGTCAGGGGAACACTGAAGCTTTCTTT. It codes for CASSLRQGNTEAFF.

This chain uses TRBV11-2 with TRBJ1-1; maybe TRBD1 (5 bases). CDR1 and CDR2 from the germline V gene are SGHAT and FQNNGV. The CDR3 spans 14 residues. Trimming took off 5 bases at V and 4 bases at J, with 14 bases between the two ends. Here the CDR3 DNA reads TGTGCCAGCAGCCCGGGACTTATTGGCACTGAAGCTTTCTTT. Its protein is CASSPGLIGTEAFF.

The chain carries TRBV19 and TRBJ1-3, with unresolved D. The V gene lost 7 bases and the J gene lost 0 bases, with 13 bases spanning the gap. Germline V CDR1 and CDR2: LNHDA, SQIVND (reference sequence). The CDR3 consists of 15 residues. The CDR3 nucleotides are TGTGCCAGTATGACTCGCACTCACTCTGGAAACACCATATATTTT. Protein sequence: CASMTRTHSGNTIYF.

DNA for the CDR3: TGTGCCTGGAGCCCTAAAGGGGTGGACTATGGCTACACCTTC. Its protein is CAWSPKGVDYGYTF. This chain connects TRBV30 to TRBJ1-2; the D gene is possibly TRBD1 (5 bases). The CDR3 loop spans 14 amino acids. V lost 3 bases, J lost 3 bases, and 14 bases lay in between. CDR1 and CDR2 (germline): GTSNPN, SVGIG (reference sequence).

The CDR3 sequence is CASSLTLGQMTLDTQYF. CDR3 DNA: TGTGCCAGCAGCTTAACCCTCGGACAGATGACATTAGATACGCAGTATTTT. The chain couples TRBV11-2 to TRBJ2-3; the D gene is possibly TRBD1 (6 bases). This CDR3 spans 17 amino acids. V was clipped by 2 bases and J by 5 bases, with 20 bases between them. Germline loops: CDR1 SGHAT, CDR2 FQNNGV.

The V call is TRBV7-9, the J call TRBJ2-2; D perhaps matches TRBD1 (5 bases). Germline V CDR1 and CDR2: SEHNR, FQNEAQ (reference sequence). Trimming removed 2 bases from V and 4 bases from J, with 11 bases in between. The CDR3 covers 15 residues. CDR3 DNA sequence: TGTGCCAGCAGCTTAAGGGGATTGGCCACCGGGGAGCTGTTTTTT. This gives the protein CASSLRGLATGELFF.

The chain carries TRBV18 and TRBJ1-1, with D maybe TRBD1 (6 bases). The ends were cut back, 6 bases at V and 2 bases at J, with 16 bases in the middle. Per germline, CDR1 KGHSH and CDR2 LQKENI. The CDR3 contains 15 residues. CDR3 protein: CASSKGGRFNTEAFF. In DNA, the CDR3 is TGTGCCAGCTCGAAAGGGGGTCGATTTAACACTGAAGCTTTCTTT.

V gene TRBV29-1 combines with J gene TRBJ2-1; D is perhaps TRBD1 (6 bases). The CDR3 runs to 13 residues. Germline V gene lookup returns CDR1 SQVTM and CDR2 ANQGSEA. Trimming took 4 bases from V and 2 from J, leaving 9 bases between them. CDR3 residues: CSVASGAYNEQFF. CDR3 in DNA: TGCAGCGTTGCTTCAGGGGCCTACAATGAGCAGTTCTTC.

The V call is TRBV4-2, the J call TRBJ2-3; 8 bases are shared with TRBD1. CDR1 is LGHNA, CDR2 YNFKEQ, per germline. The CDR3 is 16 amino acids. With 0 bases clipped from V and 4 bases from J, the junction kept 6 bases outside the gene matches. CDR3 in amino acids: CASSQEGRGLSDTQYF. In DNA, the CDR3 is TGTGCCAGCAGCCAAGAGGGCAGGGGGCTGTCAGATACGCAGTATTTT.